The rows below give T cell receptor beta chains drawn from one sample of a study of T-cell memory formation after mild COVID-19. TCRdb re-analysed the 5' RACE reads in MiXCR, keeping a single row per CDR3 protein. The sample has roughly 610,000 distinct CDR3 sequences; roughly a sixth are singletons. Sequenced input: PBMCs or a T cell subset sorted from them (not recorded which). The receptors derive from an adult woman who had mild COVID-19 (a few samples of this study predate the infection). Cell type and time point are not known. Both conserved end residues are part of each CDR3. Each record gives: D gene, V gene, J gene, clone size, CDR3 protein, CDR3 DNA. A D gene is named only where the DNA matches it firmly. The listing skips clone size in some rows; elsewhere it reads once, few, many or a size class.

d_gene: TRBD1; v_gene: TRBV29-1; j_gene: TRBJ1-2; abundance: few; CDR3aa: CSVDRGYGYTF; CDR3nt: TGCAGCGTCGACAGGGGCTATGGCTACACCTTC
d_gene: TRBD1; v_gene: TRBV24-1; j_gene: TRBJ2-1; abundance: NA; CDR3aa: CATRGTGANEQFF; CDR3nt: TGTGCCACCAGGGGGACAGGGGCAAATGAGCAGTTCTTC
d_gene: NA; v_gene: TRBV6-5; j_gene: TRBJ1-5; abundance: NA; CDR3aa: CASSSQSSNQPQHF; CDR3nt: TGTGCCAGCAGTTCACAGTCAAGCAATCAGCCCCAGCATTTT
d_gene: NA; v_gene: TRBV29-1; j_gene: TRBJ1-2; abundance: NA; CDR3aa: CSVEKRQNYGYTF; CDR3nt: TGCAGCGTTGAAAAGAGACAGAACTATGGCTACACCTTC
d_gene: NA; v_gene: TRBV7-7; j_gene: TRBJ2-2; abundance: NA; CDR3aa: CASSPKAGVGELFF; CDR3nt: TGTGCCAGCAGCCCTAAAGCAGGGGTCGGGGAGCTGTTTTTT
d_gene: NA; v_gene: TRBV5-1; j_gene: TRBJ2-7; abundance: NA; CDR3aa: CASSPRSPF; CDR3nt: TGCGCCAGCAGCCCTCGGTCCCCCTTC
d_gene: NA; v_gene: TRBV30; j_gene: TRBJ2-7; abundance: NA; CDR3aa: CAWSVQSYEQYF; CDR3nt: TGTGCCTGGAGTGTACAATCCTACGAGCAGTACTTC
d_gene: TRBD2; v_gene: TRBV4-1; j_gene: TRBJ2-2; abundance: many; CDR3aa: CASSQGRREGLTGELFF; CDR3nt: TGCGCCAGCAGCCAAGGGCGGCGGGAGGGCCTCACCGGGGAGCTGTTTTTT
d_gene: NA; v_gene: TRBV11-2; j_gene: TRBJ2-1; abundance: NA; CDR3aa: CASRALPARNEQFF; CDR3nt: TGTGCCAGCCGAGCTTTACCAGCTCGGAATGAGCAGTTCTTC
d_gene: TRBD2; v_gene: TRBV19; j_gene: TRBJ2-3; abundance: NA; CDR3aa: CASSIAGGTDTQYF; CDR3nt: TGTGCCAGTAGTATCGCGGGGGGGACAGATACGCAGTATTTT
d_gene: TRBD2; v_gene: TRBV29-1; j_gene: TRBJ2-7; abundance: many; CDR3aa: CSVETSASYEQYF; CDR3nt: TGCAGCGTTGAGACTAGCGCGTCCTACGAGCAGTACTTC
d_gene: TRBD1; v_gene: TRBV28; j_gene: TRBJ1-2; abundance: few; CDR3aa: CASRGTGTGAGGYTF; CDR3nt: TGTGCCAGCAGGGGAACCGGGACAGGGGCGGGCGGCTACACCTTC
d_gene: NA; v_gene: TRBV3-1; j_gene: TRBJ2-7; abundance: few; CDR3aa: CASSPTRDNYEQYF; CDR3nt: TGTGCCAGCAGCCCCACCCGGGACAACTACGAGCAGTACTTC
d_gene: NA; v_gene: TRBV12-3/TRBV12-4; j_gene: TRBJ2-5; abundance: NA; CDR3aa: CASSLGSDSQETQYF; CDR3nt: TGTGCCAGCAGTTTAGGTTCGGATTCTCAAGAGACCCAGTACTTC
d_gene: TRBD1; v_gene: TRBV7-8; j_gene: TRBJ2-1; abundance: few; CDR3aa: CASSLPRQGAYYRYNEQFF; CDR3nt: TGTGCCAGCAGCTTACCCCGACAGGGGGCGTATTATCGGTACAATGAGCAGTTCTTC
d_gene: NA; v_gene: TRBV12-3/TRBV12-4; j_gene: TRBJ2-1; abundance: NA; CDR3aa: CASSSGLRGEQFF; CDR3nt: TGTGCCAGCAGCTCAGGGTTAAGGGGGGAGCAGTTCTTC
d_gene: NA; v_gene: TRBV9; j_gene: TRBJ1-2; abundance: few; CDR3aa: CASSAHPQGRYYGYTF; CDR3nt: TGTGCCAGCAGCGCCCACCCACAGGGCCGATACTATGGCTACACCTTC
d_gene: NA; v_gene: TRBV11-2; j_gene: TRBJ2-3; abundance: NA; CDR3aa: CASSWGWERDTQYF; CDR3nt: TGTGCCAGCAGCTGGGGATGGGAGCGGGATACGCAGTATTTT
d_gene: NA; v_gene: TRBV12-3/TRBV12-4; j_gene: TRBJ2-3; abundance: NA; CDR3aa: CASSFWGQSDTQYF; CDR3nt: TGTGCCAGCAGTTTCTGGGGGCAGTCAGATACGCAGTATTTT
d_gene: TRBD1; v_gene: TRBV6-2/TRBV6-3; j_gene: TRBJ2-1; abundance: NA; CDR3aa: CASRGDRASYEQFF; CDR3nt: TGTGCCAGCAGGGGGGACAGGGCGTCGTATGAGCAGTTCTTC
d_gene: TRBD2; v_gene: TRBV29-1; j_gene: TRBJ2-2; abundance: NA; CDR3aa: CSVVSGIHTGELFF; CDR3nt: TGCAGCGTCGTCAGCGGGATCCACACCGGGGAGCTGTTTTTT
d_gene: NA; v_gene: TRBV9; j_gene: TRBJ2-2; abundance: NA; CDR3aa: CASSVEGFGELFF; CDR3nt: TGTGCCAGCAGCGTAGAGGGGTTCGGGGAGCTGTTTTTT